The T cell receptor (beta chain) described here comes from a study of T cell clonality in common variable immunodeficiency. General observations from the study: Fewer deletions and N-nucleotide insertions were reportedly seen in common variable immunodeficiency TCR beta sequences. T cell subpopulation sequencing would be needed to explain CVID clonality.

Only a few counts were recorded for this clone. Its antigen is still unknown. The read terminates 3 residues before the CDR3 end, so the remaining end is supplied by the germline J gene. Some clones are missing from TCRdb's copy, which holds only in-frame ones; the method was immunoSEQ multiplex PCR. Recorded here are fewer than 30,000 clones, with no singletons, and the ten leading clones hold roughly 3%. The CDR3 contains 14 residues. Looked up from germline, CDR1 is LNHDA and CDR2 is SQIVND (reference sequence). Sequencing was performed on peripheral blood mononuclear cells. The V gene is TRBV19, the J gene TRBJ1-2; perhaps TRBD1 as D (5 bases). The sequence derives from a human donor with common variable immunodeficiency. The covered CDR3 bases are TGTGCCAGTAGTATTAGGCGGCCAGAGGGGGGC. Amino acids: CASSIRRPEGG. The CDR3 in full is CASSIRRPEGGYTF.